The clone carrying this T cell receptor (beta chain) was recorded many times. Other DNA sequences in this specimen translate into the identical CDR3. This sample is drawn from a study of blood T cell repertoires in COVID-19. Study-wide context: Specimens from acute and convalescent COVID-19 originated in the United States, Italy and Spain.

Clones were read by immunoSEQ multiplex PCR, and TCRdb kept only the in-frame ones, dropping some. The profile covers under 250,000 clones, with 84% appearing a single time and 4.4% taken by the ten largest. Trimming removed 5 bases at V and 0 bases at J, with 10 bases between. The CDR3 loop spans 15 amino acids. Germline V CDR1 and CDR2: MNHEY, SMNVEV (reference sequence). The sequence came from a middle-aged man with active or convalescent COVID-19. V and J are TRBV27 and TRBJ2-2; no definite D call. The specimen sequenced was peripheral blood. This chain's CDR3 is CASSVIPANTGELFF. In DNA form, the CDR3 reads TGTGCCAGCAGTGTAATCCCCGCGAACACCGGGGAGCTGTTTTTT.